This TCR beta chain was obtained from a study of CD8 T cells in ankylosing spondylitis. This clonotype occurred a few times. The antigen is undetermined. Via MiXCR, TCRdb re-called the 5' RACE reads, giving one row per CDR3 protein. The sample shows some 300,000 distinct CDR3 sequences, 20% of them seen only once. V gave up 4 bases and J gave up 0 bases, with 6 bases separating them. From germline, CDR1 is MNHNS and CDR2 SASEGT. The CDR3 totals 14 residues. Study-level findings and limits: Reportedly, matched ankylosing spondylitis synovial fluid was significantly enriched for disease-linked clones. Ankylosing spondylitis blood appeared to carry a characteristic TCR beta motif of roughly eight highly homologous variants.

The specimen was blood, either unsorted or a sorted T cell fraction (not recorded which). The sequence was obtained from a female donor with ankylosing spondylitis or in good health (not recorded which). The V gene is TRBV6-1, the J gene TRBJ2-2; D gene unclear. The CDR3 bases are TGTGCCAGCAGTGGCCAGGCGAACACCGGGGAGCTGTTTTTT. It yields the protein CASSGQANTGELFF.